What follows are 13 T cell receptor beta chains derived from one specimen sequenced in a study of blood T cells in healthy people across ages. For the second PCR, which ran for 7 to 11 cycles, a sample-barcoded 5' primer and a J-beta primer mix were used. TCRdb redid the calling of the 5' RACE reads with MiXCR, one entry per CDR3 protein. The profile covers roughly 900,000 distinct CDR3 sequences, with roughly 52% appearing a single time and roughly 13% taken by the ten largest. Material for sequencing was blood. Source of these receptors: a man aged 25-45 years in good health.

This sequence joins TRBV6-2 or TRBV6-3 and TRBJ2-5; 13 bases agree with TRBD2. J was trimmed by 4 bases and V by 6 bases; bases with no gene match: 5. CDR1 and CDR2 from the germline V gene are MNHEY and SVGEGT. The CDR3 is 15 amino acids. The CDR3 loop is CASSQRLAGGETQYF. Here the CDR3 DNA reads TGTGCCAGCAGCCAAAGACTAGCGGGGGGAGAGACCCAGTACTTC.

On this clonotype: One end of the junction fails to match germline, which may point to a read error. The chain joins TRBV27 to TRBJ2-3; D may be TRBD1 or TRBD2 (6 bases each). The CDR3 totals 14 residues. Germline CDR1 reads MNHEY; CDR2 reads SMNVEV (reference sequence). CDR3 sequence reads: CVSSLWGAPDTQYF. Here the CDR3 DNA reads TGTGTCAGCAGTTTATGGGGGGCCCCAGATACGCAGTATTTT.

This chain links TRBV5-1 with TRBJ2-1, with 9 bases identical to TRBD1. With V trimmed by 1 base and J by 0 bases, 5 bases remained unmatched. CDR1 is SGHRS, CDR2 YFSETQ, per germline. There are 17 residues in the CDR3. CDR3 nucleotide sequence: TGCGCCAGCAGCTTGAGGGGACAGGGAAGCTCCTACAATGAGCAGTTCTTC. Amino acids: CASSLRGQGSSYNEQFF.

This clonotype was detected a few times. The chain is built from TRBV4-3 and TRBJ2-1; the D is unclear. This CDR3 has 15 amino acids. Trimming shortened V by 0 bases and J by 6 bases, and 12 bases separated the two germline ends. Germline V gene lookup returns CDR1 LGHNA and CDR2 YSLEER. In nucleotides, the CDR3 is TGCGCCAGCAGCCAAGAGTTGGGAAACGGCAATGAGCAGTTCTTC. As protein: CASSQELGNGNEQFF.

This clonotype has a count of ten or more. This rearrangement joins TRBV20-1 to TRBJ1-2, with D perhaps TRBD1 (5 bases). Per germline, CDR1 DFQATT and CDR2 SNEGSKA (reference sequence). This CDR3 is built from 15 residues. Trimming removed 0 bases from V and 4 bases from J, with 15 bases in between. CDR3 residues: CSARDPGGLTYGYTF. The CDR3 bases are TGCAGTGCTAGAGATCCGGGGGGACTCACCTATGGCTACACCTTC.

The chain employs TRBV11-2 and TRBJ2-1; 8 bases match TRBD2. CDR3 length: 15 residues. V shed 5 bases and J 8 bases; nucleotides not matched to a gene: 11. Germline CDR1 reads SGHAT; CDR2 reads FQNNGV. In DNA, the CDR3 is TGTGCCAGCAGCCCACTCTCGGGAGGGGTTCATGAGCAGTTCTTC. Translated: CASSPLSGGVHEQFF.

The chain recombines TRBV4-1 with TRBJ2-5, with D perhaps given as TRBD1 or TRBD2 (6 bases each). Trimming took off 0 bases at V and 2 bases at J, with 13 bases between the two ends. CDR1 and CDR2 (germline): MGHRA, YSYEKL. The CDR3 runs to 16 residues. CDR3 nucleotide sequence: TGCGCCAGCAGCCAAGATAACAGGGAGGTTCAAGAGACCCAGTACTTC. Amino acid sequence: CASSQDNREVQETQYF.

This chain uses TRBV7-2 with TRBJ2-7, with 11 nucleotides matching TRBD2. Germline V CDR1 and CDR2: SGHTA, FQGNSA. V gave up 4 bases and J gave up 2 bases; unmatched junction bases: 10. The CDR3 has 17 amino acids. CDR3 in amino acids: CASSSRTGTSGAYEQYF. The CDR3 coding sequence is TGTGCCAGCAGCTCGAGGACCGGGACTAGCGGAGCCTACGAGCAGTACTTC.

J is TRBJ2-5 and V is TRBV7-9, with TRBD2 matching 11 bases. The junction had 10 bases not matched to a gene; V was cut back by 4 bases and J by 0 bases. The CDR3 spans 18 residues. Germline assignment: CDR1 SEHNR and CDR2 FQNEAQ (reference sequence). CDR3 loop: CASSSPGLAVIDQETQYF. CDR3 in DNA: TGTGCCAGCAGCTCACCGGGACTAGCGGTAATCGACCAAGAGACCCAGTACTTC.

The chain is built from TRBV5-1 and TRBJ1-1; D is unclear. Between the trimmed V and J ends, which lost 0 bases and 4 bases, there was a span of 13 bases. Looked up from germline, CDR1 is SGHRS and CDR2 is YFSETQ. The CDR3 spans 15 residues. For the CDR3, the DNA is TGCGCCAGCAGCTTGGGGGCCTCTCCGGGCACTGAAGCTTTCTTT. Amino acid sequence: CASSLGASPGTEAFF.

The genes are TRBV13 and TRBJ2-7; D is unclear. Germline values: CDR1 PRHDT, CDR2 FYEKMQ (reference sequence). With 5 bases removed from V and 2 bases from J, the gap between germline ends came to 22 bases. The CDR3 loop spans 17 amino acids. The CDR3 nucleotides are TGTGCCAGCAGCCCCGACGGAGAGTCCCAACCTACCTACGAGCAGTACTTC. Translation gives CASSPDGESQPTYEQYF.

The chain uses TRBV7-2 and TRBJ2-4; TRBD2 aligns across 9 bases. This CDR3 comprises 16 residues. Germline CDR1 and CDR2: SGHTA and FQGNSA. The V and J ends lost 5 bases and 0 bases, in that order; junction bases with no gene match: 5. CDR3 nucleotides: TGTGCCAGCAGCCGCGGGGGGGCTCGAGCCAAAAACATTCAGTACTTC. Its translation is CASSRGGARAKNIQYF.

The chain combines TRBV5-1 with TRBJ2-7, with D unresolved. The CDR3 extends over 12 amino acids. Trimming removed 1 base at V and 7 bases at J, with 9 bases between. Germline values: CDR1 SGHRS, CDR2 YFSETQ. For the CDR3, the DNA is TGCGCCAGCAGCTTGACAGCGAGTGAGCAGTACTTC. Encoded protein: CASSLTASEQYF.